This TCR beta chain was profiled in a study of blood T cell repertoires in COVID-19. Study-level background: The United States, Italy and Spain were the sources of the acute and convalescent COVID-19 samples. PBMCs, B-cell-depleted T cells, or T cells were the source of the cDNA or gDNA that made up the material.

This clone was detected once. Authors' analysis steps: Estimation of nucleated cell counts relied on the amplification of reference gene primers. Profiling relied on immunoSEQ multiplex PCR, and the TCRdb table lists in-frame clones only, not all of them. V and J calls and clone size are those listed in that table; D and trimming were worked out from the DNA. Of 130,000 to 150,000 clones in the sample, over 75% are singletons; the top ten hold approximately 3%. Looked up from germline, CDR1 is KGHDR and CDR2 is SFDVKD. The ends lost 2 bases at V and 6 bases at J; junction bases unmatched: 6. This CDR3 has 16 residues.

Sequenced sample: peripheral blood. The chain is built from TRBV24-1 and TRBJ2-1, with TRBD2 matching 10 bases. The receptor was isolated from a woman aged 60 to 75 with active COVID-19. The CDR3 sequence: CATSDWGLAGVNEQFF. The CDR3 DNA follows: TGTGCCACCAGTGATTGGGGGCTAGCGGGAGTCAATGAGCAGTTCTTC.